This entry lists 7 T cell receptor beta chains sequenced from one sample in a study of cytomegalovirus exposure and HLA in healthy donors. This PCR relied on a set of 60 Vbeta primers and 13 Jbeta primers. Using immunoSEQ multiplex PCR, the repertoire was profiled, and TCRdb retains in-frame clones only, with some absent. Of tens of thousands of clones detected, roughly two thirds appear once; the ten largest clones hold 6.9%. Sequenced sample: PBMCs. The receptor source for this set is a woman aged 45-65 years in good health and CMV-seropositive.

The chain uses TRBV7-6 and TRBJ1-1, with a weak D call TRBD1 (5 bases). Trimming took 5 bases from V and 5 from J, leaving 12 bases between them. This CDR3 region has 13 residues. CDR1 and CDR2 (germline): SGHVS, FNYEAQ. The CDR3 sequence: CASSASGWTEAFF. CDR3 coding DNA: TGTGCCAGCAGCGCGTCAGGGTGGACTGAAGCTTTCTTT.

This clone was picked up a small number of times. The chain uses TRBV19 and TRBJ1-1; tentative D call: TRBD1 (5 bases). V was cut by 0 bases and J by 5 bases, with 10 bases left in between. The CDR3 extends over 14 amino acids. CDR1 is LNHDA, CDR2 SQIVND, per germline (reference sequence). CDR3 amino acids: CASSIEDQGTEAFF. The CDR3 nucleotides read TGTGCCAGTAGTATAGAGGACCAGGGTACTGAAGCTTTCTTT.

CDR3 protein: CASSARQRYGYTF. CDR3 DNA: TGTGCCAGCAGCGCAAGACAGCGCTATGGCTACACCTTC. The chain is built from TRBV11-2 and TRBJ1-2, with D perhaps matching TRBD1 (5 bases). The germline V gene encodes CDR1 SGHAT and CDR2 FQNNGV. Between the trimmed V and J ends, which lost 5 bases and 4 bases, there was a span of 11 bases. The CDR3 length is 13 residues.

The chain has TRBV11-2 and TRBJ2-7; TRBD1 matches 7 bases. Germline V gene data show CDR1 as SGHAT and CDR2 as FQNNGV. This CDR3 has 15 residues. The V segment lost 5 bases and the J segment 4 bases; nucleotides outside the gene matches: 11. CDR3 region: CASSPRAGGYYEQYF. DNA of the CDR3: TGTGCCAGCAGCCCCCGGGCAGGGGGATATTACGAGCAGTACTTC.

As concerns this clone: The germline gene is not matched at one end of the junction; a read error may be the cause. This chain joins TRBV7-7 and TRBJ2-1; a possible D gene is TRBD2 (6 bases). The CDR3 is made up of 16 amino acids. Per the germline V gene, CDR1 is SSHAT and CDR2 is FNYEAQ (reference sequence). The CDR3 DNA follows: TGTGCTAGCAGCTCGCTAGCGTCCAGCTCCTACAATGAGCAGTTCTTC. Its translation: CASSSLASSSYNEQFF. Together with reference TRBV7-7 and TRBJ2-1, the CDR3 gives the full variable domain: GAGVSQSPRYKVTKRGQDVTLRCDPISSHATLYWYQQALGQGPEFLTYFNYEAQPDKSGLPSDRFSAERPEGSISTLTIQRTEQRDSAMYRCASSSLASSSYNEQFFGPGTRLTVL.

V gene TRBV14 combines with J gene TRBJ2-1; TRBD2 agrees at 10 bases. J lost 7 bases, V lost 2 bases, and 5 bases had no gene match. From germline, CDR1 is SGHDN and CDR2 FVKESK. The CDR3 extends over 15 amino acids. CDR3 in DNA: TGTGCCAGCAGCCAACAAGCGGGGGGGCGTAATGAGCAGTTCTTC. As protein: CASSQQAGGRNEQFF.

The CDR3 sequence is CASSRDSSYNEQFF. CDR3 sequence (DNA): TGTGCCAGCAGCCGGGACAGTTCCTACAATGAGCAGTTCTTC. The chain combines TRBV27 with TRBJ2-1, with TRBD1 matching over 7 bases. J gave up 1 base and V 6 bases, and 3 bases lay outside the gene matches. This CDR3 is 14 amino acids long. Germline CDR1 and CDR2: MNHEY and SMNVEV (reference sequence).